The next 3 T cell receptor beta chains were all read from a single sample in a study of blood T cell repertoires in COVID-19. Profiled with immunoSEQ multiplex PCR; TCRdb holds only in-frame clones, not every one. The sample records just over 650,000 clones, over 80% being singletons. Sequenced: peripheral blood. These receptors were taken from a woman aged 18-29 years with acute or convalescent COVID-19.

About this clone: This same CDR3 is encoded by further DNA sequences in the sample. This sequence joins TRBV10-3 and TRBJ1-2; D is unclear. CDR3 length equals 15 residues. V lost 0 bases and J 2 bases, leaving 10 bases between the germline ends. Germline V lookup: CDR1 ENHRY, CDR2 SYGVKD. The CDR3 bases are TGTGCCATCAGTGAGTCGAAGTTGGCCAACTATGGCTACACCTTC. Its translation: CAISESKLANYGYTF.

The chain has TRBV21-1 and TRBJ2-5; TRBD2 was called by the table and not checked on the DNA. TRBV21-1 is recorded as a pseudogene. The CDR3 is 19 amino acids. CDR3 residues: CASSKEGGTQPDAQETQYF. The CDR3 bases are TGTGCCAGCAGCAAAGAGGGAGGAACCCAGCCCGACGCGCAAGAGACCCAGTACTTC.

This chain joins TRBV24-1 and TRBJ1-5; tentative D call: TRBD1 (6 bases). Trimming took 12 bases from V and 1 from J, leaving 15 bases between them. Per germline, CDR1 KGHDR and CDR2 SFDVKD. The length of the CDR3 is 14 residues. CDR3 nucleotides: TGTGCCCCCCGGGGTGACAGGAGCAATCAGCCCCAGCATTTT. This encodes CAPRGDRSNQPQHF.